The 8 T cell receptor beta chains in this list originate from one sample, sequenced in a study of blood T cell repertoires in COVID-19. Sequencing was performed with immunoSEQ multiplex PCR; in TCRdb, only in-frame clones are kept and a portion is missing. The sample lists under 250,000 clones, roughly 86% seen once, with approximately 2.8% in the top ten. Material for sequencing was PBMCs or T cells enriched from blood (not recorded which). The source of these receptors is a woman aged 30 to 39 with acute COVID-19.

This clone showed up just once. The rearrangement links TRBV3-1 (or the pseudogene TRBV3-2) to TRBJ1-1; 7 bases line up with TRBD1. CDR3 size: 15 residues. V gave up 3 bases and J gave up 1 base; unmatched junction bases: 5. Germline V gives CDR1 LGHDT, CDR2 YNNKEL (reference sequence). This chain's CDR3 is CASSQGQLRNTEAFF. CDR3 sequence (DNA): TGTGCCAGCAGCCAGGGACAGCTAAGGAACACTGAAGCTTTCTTT.

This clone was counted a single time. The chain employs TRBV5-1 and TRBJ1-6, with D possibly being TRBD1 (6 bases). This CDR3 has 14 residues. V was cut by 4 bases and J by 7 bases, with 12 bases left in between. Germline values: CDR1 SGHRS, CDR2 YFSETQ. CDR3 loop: CASSPGQGNSPLHF. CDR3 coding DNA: TGCGCCAGCAGCCCTGGCCAGGGGAATTCACCCCTCCACTTT.

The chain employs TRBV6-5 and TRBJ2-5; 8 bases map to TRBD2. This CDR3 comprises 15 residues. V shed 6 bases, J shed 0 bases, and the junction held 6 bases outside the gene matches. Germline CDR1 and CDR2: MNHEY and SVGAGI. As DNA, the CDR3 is TGTGCCAGCAGGGGAAGCGGGAGCTACCAAGAGACCCAGTACTTC. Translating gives CASRGSGSYQETQYF.

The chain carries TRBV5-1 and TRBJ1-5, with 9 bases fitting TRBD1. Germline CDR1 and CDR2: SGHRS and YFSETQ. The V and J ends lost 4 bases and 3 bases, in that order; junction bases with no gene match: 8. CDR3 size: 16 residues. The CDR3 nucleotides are TGCGCCAGCAGCCCTGGGACAGGGACCCTCAATCAGCCCCAGCATTTT. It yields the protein CASSPGTGTLNQPQHF.

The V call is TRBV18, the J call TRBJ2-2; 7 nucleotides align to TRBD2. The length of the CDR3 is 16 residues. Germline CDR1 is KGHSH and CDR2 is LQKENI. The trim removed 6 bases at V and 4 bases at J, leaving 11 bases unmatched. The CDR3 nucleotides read TGTGCCAGCTCGAAAAATGGGAGGGAACTCACCGGGGAGCTGTTTTTT. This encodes CASSKNGRELTGELFF.

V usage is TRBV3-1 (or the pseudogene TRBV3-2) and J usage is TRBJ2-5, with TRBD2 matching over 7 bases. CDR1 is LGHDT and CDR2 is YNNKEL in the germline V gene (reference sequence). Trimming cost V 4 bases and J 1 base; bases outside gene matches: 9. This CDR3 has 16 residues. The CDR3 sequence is CASSPPFVAGQETQYF. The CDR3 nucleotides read TGTGCCAGCAGCCCCCCTTTTGTAGCGGGCCAAGAGACCCAGTACTTC.

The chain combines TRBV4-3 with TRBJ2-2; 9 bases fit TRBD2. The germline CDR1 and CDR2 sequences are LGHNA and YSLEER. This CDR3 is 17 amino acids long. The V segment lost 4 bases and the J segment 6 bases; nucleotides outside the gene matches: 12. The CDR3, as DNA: TGCGCCAGCAGCCCTACCTGGGGCGGGGGGGCCGCCGGGGAGCTGTTTTTT. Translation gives CASSPTWGGGAAGELFF.

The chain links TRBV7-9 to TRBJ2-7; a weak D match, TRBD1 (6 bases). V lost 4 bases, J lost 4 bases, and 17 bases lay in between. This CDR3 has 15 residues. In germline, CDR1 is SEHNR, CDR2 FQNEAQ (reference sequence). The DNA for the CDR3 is TGTGCCAGCAGCTCCCGGGACACAGGAACGTACGAGCAGTACTTC. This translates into CASSSRDTGTYEQYF.